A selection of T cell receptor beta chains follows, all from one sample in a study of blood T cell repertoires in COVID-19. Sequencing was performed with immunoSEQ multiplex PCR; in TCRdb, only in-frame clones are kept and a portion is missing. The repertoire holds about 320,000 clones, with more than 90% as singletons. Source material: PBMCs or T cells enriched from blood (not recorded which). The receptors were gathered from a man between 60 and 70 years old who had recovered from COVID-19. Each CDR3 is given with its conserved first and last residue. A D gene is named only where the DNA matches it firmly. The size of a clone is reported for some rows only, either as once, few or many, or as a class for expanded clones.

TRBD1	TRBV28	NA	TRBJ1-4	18	CASSLPRVRGQGNEKLFF	TGTGCCAGCAGTTTACCCCGAGTCAGGGGACAGGGAAATGAAAAACTGTTTTTT
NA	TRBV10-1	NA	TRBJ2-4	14	CASSEQRWSNIQYF	TGCGCCAGCAGTGAACAAAGGTGGAGTAACATTCAGTACTTC
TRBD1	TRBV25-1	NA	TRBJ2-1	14	CASSARGPYNEQFF	TGTGCCAGCAGTGCCAGGGGGCCGTACAATGAGCAGTTCTTC
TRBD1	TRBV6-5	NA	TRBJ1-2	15	CASRTGQQQHYGYTF	TGTGCCAGCAGAACGGGACAGCAACAGCACTATGGCTACACCTTC
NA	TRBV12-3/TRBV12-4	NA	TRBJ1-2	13	CASSLDRSYGYTF	TGTGCCAGCAGTTTAGACAGATCCTATGGCTACACCTTC
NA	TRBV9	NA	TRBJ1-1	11	CASSGTEGAFF	TGTGCCAGCAGCGGGACTGAAGGGGCTTTCTTT
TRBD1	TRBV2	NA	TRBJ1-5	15	CASRVQGYSNQPQHF	TGTGCCAGCAGAGTACAGGGGTATAGCAATCAGCCCCAGCATTTT
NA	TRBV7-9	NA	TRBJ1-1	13	CASSQGVNTEAFF	TGTGCCAGCAGCCAAGGAGTGAACACTGAAGCTTTCTTT
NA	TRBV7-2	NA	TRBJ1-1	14	CASSLMAVNTEAFF	TGTGCCAGCAGCTTAATGGCGGTGAACACTGAAGCTTTCTTT
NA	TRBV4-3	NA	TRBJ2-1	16	CASSGTGSGRNNEQFF	TGCGCCAGCAGCGGTACAGGTAGCGGAAGGAACAATGAGCAGTTCTTC
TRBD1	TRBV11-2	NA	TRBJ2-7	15	CASSLTTGQNYEQYF	TGTGCCAGCAGCTTAACCACGGGACAGAACTACGAGCAGTACTTC
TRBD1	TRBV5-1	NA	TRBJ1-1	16	CASSLNPGQGTTEAFF	TGCGCCAGCAGCTTAAACCCGGGACAGGGGACCACTGAAGCTTTCTTT
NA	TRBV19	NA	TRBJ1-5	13	CASSLGQNQPQHF	TGTGCCAGTAGTCTAGGACAGAATCAGCCCCAGCATTTT
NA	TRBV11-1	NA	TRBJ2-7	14	CASSPIGPGYEQYF	TGTGCCAGCAGCCCCATCGGCCCGGGCTACGAGCAGTACTTC
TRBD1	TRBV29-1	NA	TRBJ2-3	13	CSSYRGSTDTQYF	TGCAGCAGTTACAGGGGAAGCACAGATACGCAGTATTTT
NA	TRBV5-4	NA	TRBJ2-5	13	CASSLDRTETQYF	TGTGCCAGCAGCTTGGACAGGACGGAGACCCAGTACTTC
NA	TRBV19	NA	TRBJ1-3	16	CASSITRVIKGNTIYF	TGTGCCAGTAGTATCACCCGAGTCATTAAAGGAAACACCATATATTTT
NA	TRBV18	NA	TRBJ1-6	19	CASSTRTLVGALNNSPLHF	TGTGCCAGCTCTACCCGGACGTTGGTGGGGGCCTTAAATAATTCACCCCTCCACTTT
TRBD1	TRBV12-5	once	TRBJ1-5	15	CASGGGDRGHQPQHF	TGTGCTAGTGGCGGAGGGGACAGGGGGCACCAGCCCCAGCATTTT
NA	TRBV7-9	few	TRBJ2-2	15	CASSLVANPAGELFF	TGTGCCAGCAGCTTAGTCGCGAACCCGGCCGGGGAGCTGTTTTTT
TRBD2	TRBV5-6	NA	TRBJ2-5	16	CASKLAGGPEGETQYF	TGTGCCAGCAAACTAGCGGGGGGGCCTGAGGGCGAGACCCAGTACTTC
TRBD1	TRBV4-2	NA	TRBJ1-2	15	CASSRTGGENYGYTF	TGTGCCAGCAGCCGGACAGGGGGTGAGAACTATGGCTACACCTTC
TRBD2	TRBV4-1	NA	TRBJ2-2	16	CASSQDSSGSPRELFF	TGCGCCAGCAGCCAAGATTCTAGCGGGAGTCCACGGGAGCTGTTTTTT
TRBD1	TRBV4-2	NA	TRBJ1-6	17	CASSQGTGGFTNSPLHF	TGTGCCAGCAGCCAGGGGACAGGTGGGTTCACGAATTCACCCCTCCACTTT
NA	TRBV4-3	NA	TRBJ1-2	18	CASSQVRQGSTGFYGYTF	TGCGCCAGCAGCCAAGTAAGGCAAGGTTCGACAGGCTTCTATGGCTACACCTTC
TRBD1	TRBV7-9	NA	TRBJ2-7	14	CASSHRDSSYEQYF	TGTGCCAGCAGTCACAGGGACAGCTCCTACGAGCAGTACTTC
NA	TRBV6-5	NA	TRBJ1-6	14	CASSYSGGNSPLHF	TGTGCCAGCAGTTACTCGGGGGGTAATTCACCCCTCCACTTT
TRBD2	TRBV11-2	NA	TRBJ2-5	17	CASSSGLAGEVQETQYF	TGTGCCAGCAGCTCCGGATTGGCGGGAGAGGTCCAAGAGACCCAGTACTTC
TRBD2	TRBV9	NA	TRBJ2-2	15	CASSVVGLGIGELFF	TGTGCCAGCAGCGTAGTCGGACTAGGGATCGGGGAGCTGTTTTTT
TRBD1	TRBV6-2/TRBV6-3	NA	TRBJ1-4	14	CASSDYRGGEKLFF	TGTGCCAGCAGTGACTACAGGGGAGGTGAAAAACTGTTTTTT
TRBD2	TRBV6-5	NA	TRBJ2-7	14	CASSSAGGSYEQYF	TGTGCCAGCAGTTCAGCGGGAGGTTCCTACGAGCAGTACTTC
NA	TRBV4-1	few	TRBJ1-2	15	CASSQAQTNNYGYTF	TGCGCCAGCAGCCAAGCACAGACTAATAACTATGGCTACACCTTC
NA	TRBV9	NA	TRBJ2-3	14	CASSVNSYTDTQYF	TGTGCCAGCAGCGTAAACAGTTACACAGATACGCAGTATTTT
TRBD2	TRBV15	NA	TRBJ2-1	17	CATAGTSGTISYNEQFF	TGTGCCACCGCCGGGACTAGCGGGACCATCTCCTACAATGAGCAGTTCTTC
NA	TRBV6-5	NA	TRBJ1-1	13	CASSYEGYTEAFF	TGTGCCAGCAGTTACGAGGGTTACACTGAAGCTTTCTTT
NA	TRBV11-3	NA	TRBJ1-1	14	CASSLDYSDTEAFF	TGTGCCAGCAGCTTAGATTATTCCGACACTGAAGCTTTCTTT
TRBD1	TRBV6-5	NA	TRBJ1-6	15	CASSQDRGVNSPLHF	TGTGCCAGCAGCCAGGACAGGGGTGTCAATTCACCCCTCCACTTT
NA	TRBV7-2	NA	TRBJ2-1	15	CASSFQGSSYNEQFF	TGTGCCAGCAGTTTTCAGGGTAGCTCCTACAATGAGCAGTTCTTC
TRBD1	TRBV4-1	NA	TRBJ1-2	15	CASSHRTGNSYGYTF	TGCGCCAGCAGCCATCGGACAGGGAACAGCTATGGCTACACCTTC
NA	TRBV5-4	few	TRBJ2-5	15	CASSTRTQRIETQYF	TGTGCCAGCAGCACCCGGACCCAGCGGATAGAGACCCAGTACTTC
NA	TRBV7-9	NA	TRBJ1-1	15	CASAPTGTLNTEAFF	TGTGCCAGCGCGCCGACGGGGACTTTGAACACTGAAGCTTTCTTT
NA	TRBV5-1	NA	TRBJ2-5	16	CASNSEGRAAGETQYF	TGCGCCAGCAATTCGGAGGGCAGGGCCGCGGGAGAGACCCAGTACTTC
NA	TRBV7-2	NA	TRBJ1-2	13	CASSFYSLYGYTF	TGTGCCAGCAGCTTTTACAGCCTCTATGGCTACACCTTC
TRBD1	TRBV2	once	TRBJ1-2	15	CASSFRDRGFYGYTF	TGTGCCAGCAGTTTCCGGGACAGAGGATTCTATGGCTACACCTTC
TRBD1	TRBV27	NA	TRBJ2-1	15	CASSFGTGVRNEQFF	TGTGCCAGCAGTTTCGGGACAGGGGTCCGCAATGAGCAGTTCTTC
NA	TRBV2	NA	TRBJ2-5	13	CASTRAPQETQYF	TGTGCCAGCACGCGCGCGCCCCAAGAGACCCAGTACTTC
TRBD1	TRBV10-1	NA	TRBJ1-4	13	CASSEEGAGKLFF	TGCGCCAGCAGTGAGGAGGGGGCTGGAAAACTGTTTTTT
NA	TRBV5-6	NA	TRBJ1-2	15	CASSLPGRANYGYTF	TGTGCCAGCAGCTTACCGGGTAGAGCTAACTATGGCTACACCTTC
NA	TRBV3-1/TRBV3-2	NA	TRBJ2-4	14	CASSHSASANIQYF	TGTGCCAGCAGCCATTCAGCGTCCGCAAACATTCAGTACTTC
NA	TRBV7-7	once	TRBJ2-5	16	CASSSKGGGPGETQYF	TGTGCTAGCAGCTCGAAGGGGGGAGGGCCTGGAGAGACCCAGTACTTC
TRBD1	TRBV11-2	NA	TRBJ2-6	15	CASRATGAGANVLTF	TGTGCCAGCAGGGCCACAGGGGCTGGGGCCAACGTCCTGACTTTC
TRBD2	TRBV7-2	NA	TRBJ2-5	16	CASSHVGGGAQETQYF	TGTGCCAGCAGCCACGTCGGCGGGGGAGCTCAAGAGACCCAGTACTTC
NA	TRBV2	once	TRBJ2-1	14	CASSFMEADNEQFF	TGTGCCAGCAGTTTTATGGAGGCGGACAATGAGCAGTTCTTC
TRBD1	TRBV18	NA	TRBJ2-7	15	CASSSAGTGGYEQYF	TGTGCCAGCTCAAGCGCCGGGACAGGGGGATACGAGCAGTACTTC
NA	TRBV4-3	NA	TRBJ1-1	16	CASSQDHATGKAEAFF	TGCGCCAGCAGCCAAGACCACGCTACAGGGAAAGCTGAAGCTTTCTTT